This TCR beta chain derives from a study of cytomegalovirus exposure and HLA in healthy donors. As regards this clone: Its antigen remains unidentified.

Sequencing used immunoSEQ multiplex PCR; TCRdb keeps in-frame clones, though not all of them. The top ten hold 2% to 2.5% of the sample, which has approximately 160,000 clones, around 88% seen once. Study-wide points: The majority of TCR sequences were rare, yet some public TCRs appeared in many donors. Researchers catalogued approximately 170 TCR beta chains as cytomegalovirus-associated. Subsequent analysis of the approximately 120 validation repertoires found a tendency for first-cohort TCR clusters to co-occur. High sensitivity and specificity were reportedly achieved when the classifier diagnosed cytomegalovirus status.

Sequencing used PBMCs. The clonotype originates from a woman under 30 in good health and CMV-seronegative.

This chain's CDR3 is CASSQDRGSGETQYF. Written as DNA, the CDR3 is TGCGCCAGCAGCCAAGATAGGGGGTCGGGGGAGACCCAGTACTTC. The chain has TRBV4-3 and TRBJ2-5; maybe TRBD1 (6 bases). The germline V gene has CDR1 LGHNA and CDR2 YSLEER. This CDR3 spans 15 amino acids. Between the trimmed V and J ends, which lost 0 bases and 5 bases, there was a span of 13 bases.